The rows below give T cell receptor beta chains drawn from one sample of a study of blood T cell repertoires in COVID-19. Libraries were prepared by immunoSEQ multiplex PCR; TCRdb keeps only in-frame clonotypes and omits some of them. Of 300,000 or so clones listed, around 90% were seen once; the top ten hold under 6.5%. The sequenced sample consisted of PBMCs or T cells enriched from blood (not recorded which). The receptors originated from a woman aged 25 to 39 who had recovered from COVID-19. Each CDR3 is given with its conserved first and last residue. The D gene is left open where the match is weak. Rows give clone size only sometimes, using once, few, many, or a class for an expanded clone.

>TRBV5-1|TRBJ1-1|NA|TRBD1
CASSIGQGVMNTEAFF
TGCGCCAGCAGCATCGGACAGGGAGTGATGAACACTGAAGCTTTCTTT
>TRBV28|TRBJ1-2|NA|TRBD1
CASSYQTGGAVYGYTF
TGTGCCAGCAGTTACCAGACAGGGGGCGCAGTCTATGGCTACACCTTC
>TRBV6-1|TRBJ1-5|NA|NA
CASSEVGNQPQHF
TGTGCCAGCAGTGAAGTCGGCAATCAGCCCCAGCATTTT
>TRBV5-1|TRBJ2-1|NA|NA
CASSLRSGSYNEQFF
TGCGCCAGCAGCTTGAGGTCAGGCTCCTACAATGAGCAGTTCTTC
>TRBV19|TRBJ2-5|NA|TRBD1
CASSPSGTGEETQYF
TGTGCCAGTAGCCCCTCCGGGACAGGGGAAGAGACCCAGTACTTC
>TRBV5-5|TRBJ1-6|NA|TRBD1
CASRADRAPNSPLHF
TGTGCCAGCAGGGCTGACAGGGCACCCAATTCACCCCTCCACTTT
>TRBV6-4|TRBJ2-1|NA|NA
CASSDGASVDNEQFF
TGTGCCAGCAGTGACGGTGCTAGCGTAGACAATGAGCAGTTCTTC
>TRBV6-5|TRBJ2-3|NA|NA
CASTGISPSTDTQYF
TGTGCCAGCACGGGGATTAGTCCTAGCACAGATACGCAGTATTTT
>TRBV27|TRBJ2-5|NA|TRBD1
CASSLHPGQGQETQYF
TGTGCCAGCAGTTTACACCCGGGACAGGGTCAAGAGACCCAGTACTTC
>TRBV6-1|TRBJ1-2|NA|NA
CASSERSPRGTIF
TGTGCCAGCAGTGAGAGGAGCCCCCGGGGGACCATCTTC
>TRBV4-1|TRBJ2-1|once|TRBD1
CASSFQPGQGAVEQFF
TGCGCCAGCAGCTTCCAACCGGGACAGGGGGCAGTTGAGCAGTTCTTC
>TRBV19|TRBJ2-1|NA|TRBD1
CASSIAGTGPNEQFF
TGTGCCAGTAGTATAGCTGGGACAGGACCCAATGAGCAGTTCTTC
>TRBV7-2|TRBJ1-5|few|NA
CASSAQASNQPQHF
TGTGCCAGCAGCGCACAGGCTAGCAATCAGCCCCAGCATTTT
>TRBV3-1/TRBV3-2|TRBJ1-1|NA|NA
CASSAGVNTEAFF
TGTGCCAGCAGTGCGGGCGTCAACACTGAAGCTTTCTTT
>TRBV12-5|TRBJ2-3|NA|NA
CASGGGGRDTQYF
TGTGCTAGTGGAGGGGGGGGGCGAGATACGCAGTATTTT
>TRBV6-5|TRBJ1-4|NA|NA
CASSYSGEGNEKLFF
TGTGCCAGCAGTTATTCGGGGGAGGGGAATGAAAAACTGTTTTTT
>TRBV27|TRBJ2-7|many|NA
CASSLSGGRSYEQYF
TGTGCCAGCAGTTTATCCGGGGGAAGGTCCTACGAGCAGTACTTC
>TRBV3-1/TRBV3-2|TRBJ2-5|NA|NA
CASSQETVCKETQYF
TGTGCCAGCAGCCAAGAGACAGTGTGTAAAGAGACCCAGTACTTC
>TRBV18|TRBJ1-5|NA|TRBD1
CASSPGTGGLNQPQHF
TGTGCCAGCTCACCAGGAACAGGGGGCCTCAATCAGCCCCAGCATTTT
>TRBV7-3|TRBJ2-7|NA|NA
CASSRDSSYEQYF
TGTGCCAGCAGTAGAGACAGCTCCTACGAGCAGTACTTC
>TRBV9|TRBJ2-1|NA|TRBD2
CASSVATGGPSSYNEQFF
TGTGCCAGCAGCGTAGCTACGGGAGGACCGAGCTCCTACAATGAGCAGTTCTTC
>TRBV5-4|TRBJ2-2|NA|TRBD2
CASSLDQAGVGLPGELFF
TGTGCCAGCAGCTTGGATCAGGCGGGGGTGGGCCTCCCCGGGGAGCTGTTTTTT
>TRBV5-6|TRBJ2-7|NA|TRBD1
CASSWTGPYEQYF
TGTGCCAGCAGCTGGACAGGGCCGTACGAGCAGTACTTC
>TRBV19|TRBJ1-2|NA|TRBD1
CASSISQGARNGYTF
TGTGCCAGTAGTATCTCACAGGGGGCGCGTAATGGCTACACCTTC
>TRBV9|TRBJ1-2|NA|NA
CASGGGRGYTF
TGTGCCAGCGGAGGCGGGCGCGGCTACACCTTC
>TRBV7-9|TRBJ2-3|NA|TRBD2
CASSSLLAGGGDTQYF
TGTGCCAGCAGCTCTCTGTTAGCGGGGGGCGGAGATACGCAGTATTTT
>TRBV19|TRBJ2-1|NA|TRBD1
CASSRQGREQFF
TGTGCCAGTAGTAGACAGGGTCGTGAGCAGTTCTTC
>TRBV5-6|TRBJ2-1|few|TRBD2
CASSLVVAGRYNEQFF
TGTGCCAGCAGCTTGGTGGTAGCGGGGAGGTACAATGAGCAGTTCTTC
>TRBV5-1|TRBJ2-1|NA|TRBD2
CASSPRLAENEQFF
TGCGCCAGCAGCCCCAGACTAGCGGAGAATGAGCAGTTCTTC
>TRBV28|TRBJ2-4|NA|NA
CASTLTSGTSNIQYF
TGTGCCAGCACCCTGACGTCAGGGACTTCAAACATTCAGTACTTC
>TRBV4-1|TRBJ1-1|NA|NA
CASAGNTEAFF
TGCGCCAGCGCGGGGAACACTGAAGCTTTCTTT
>TRBV19|TRBJ2-2|NA|TRBD1
CASSSVGGDGTGELFF
TGTGCCAGTAGTAGTGTAGGGGGCGACGGCACCGGGGAGCTGTTTTTT
>TRBV25-1|TRBJ1-3|NA|TRBD1
CASSLWDRGSGNTIYF
TGTGCCAGCAGTCTATGGGACAGAGGCTCTGGAAACACCATATATTTT
>TRBV2|TRBJ1-2|NA|NA
CASSLNRNYGYTF
TGTGCCAGCAGCCTGAACAGGAACTATGGCTACACCTTC
>TRBV3-1/TRBV3-2|TRBJ2-7|NA|TRBD1
CASSQGGTGWIKQYF
TGTGCCAGCAGCCAGGGGGGGACAGGGTGGATAAAGCAGTACTTC
>TRBV7-3|TRBJ1-1|NA|TRBD1
CASSMDRGTEAFF
TGTGCCAGCAGCATGGACAGGGGGACTGAAGCTTTCTTT
>TRBV30|TRBJ1-5|NA|NA
CAWTPKGGNQPQHF
TGTGCCTGGACCCCCAAGGGGGGCAATCAGCCCCAGCATTTT
>TRBV6-5|TRBJ1-1|NA|NA
CASSFAIMNTEAFF
TGTGCCAGCAGTTTTGCGATAATGAACACTGAAGCTTTCTTT
>TRBV5-4|TRBJ1-2|NA|TRBD1
CASGGQGVNYGYTF
TGTGCCAGCGGAGGACAGGGTGTAAACTATGGCTACACCTTC
>TRBV7-6|TRBJ2-2|NA|TRBD2
CASSERSGGNTGELFF
TGTGCCAGCAGCGAACGTAGCGGGGGGAACACCGGGGAGCTGTTTTTT
>TRBV7-9|TRBJ2-7|NA|TRBD1
CASSRYPGGYEQYF
TGTGCCAGCAGTCGCTACCCAGGGGGCTACGAGCAGTACTTC
>TRBV4-1|TRBJ1-6|NA|TRBD1
CASSPEGQGNSPLHF
TGCGCCAGCAGCCCCGAGGGACAGGGAAATTCACCCCTCCACTTT
>TRBV6-5|TRBJ1-2|once|NA
CASSRGLPYGYTF
TGTGCCAGCAGCCGAGGGCTACCCTATGGCTACACCTTC
>TRBV5-6|TRBJ1-5|NA|TRBD1
CASSLARQGGQPQHF
TGTGCCAGCAGCCTTGCGAGGCAGGGGGGTCAGCCCCAGCATTTT
>TRBV9|TRBJ2-7|NA|NA
CASSVAVNLREQYF
TGTGCCAGCAGCGTAGCGGTCAACCTGAGGGAGCAGTACTTC
>TRBV9|TRBJ1-2|NA|TRBD1
CASSAHQTGPGYTF
TGTGCCAGCAGCGCACATCAGACAGGGCCTGGCTACACCTTC
>TRBV5-8|TRBJ2-1|NA|TRBD2
CASSLSILAGVYNEQFF
TGTGCCAGCAGCTTGTCGATACTAGCGGGGGTCTACAATGAGCAGTTCTTC
>TRBV5-1|TRBJ1-1|NA|TRBD1
CASSSPGQGTLEAFF
TGCGCCAGCAGCTCTCCCGGACAGGGGACCCTCGAAGCTTTCTTT
>TRBV19|TRBJ1-2|NA|NA
CASSISPEVYGYTF
TGTGCCAGTAGTATCTCTCCGGAGGTCTATGGCTACACCTTC
>TRBV7-3|TRBJ1-1|NA|TRBD1
CASSLGTENEAFF
TGTGCCAGCAGCTTAGGGACAGAAAATGAAGCTTTCTTT